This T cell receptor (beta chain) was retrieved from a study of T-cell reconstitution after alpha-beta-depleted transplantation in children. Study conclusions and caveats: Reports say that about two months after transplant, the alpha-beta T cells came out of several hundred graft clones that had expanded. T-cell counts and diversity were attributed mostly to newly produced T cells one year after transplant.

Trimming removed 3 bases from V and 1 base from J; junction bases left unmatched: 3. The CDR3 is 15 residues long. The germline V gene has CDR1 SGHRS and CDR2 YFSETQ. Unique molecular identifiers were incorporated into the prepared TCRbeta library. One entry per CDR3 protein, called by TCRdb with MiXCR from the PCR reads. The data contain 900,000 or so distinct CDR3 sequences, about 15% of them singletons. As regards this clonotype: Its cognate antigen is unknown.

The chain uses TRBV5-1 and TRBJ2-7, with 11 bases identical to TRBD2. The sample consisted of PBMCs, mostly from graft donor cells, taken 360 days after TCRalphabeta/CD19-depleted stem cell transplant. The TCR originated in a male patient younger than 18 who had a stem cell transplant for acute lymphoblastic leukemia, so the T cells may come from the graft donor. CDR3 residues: CASSSSGRPSYEQYF. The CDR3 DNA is TGCGCCAGCAGCTCTAGCGGGAGGCCATCCTACGAGCAGTACTTC.